This section outlines one T cell receptor (beta chain) sequence together with its context. These data come from a study of control samples from healthy donors and cancer patients. TCRdb's table, derived via immunoSEQ multiplex PCR, lists solely in-frame clones and lacks some. The sample lists tens of thousands of clones; roughly 90% were seen once. The germline CDR1 and CDR2 sequences are ENHRY and SYGVKD. The CDR3 consists of 19 residues. V lost 3 bases to trimming and J lost 2 bases; unmatched junction nucleotides: 10. This chain connects TRBV10-3 to TRBJ2-6, with 10 bases fitting TRBD1. The origin of this receptor is a woman aged 60-70 years with head and neck cancer. Sequenced material: PBMCs. The DNA of the CDR3 is TGTGCCATCAGTGATAAAGGACAGGGGGTGAATACTGGGGCCAACGTCCTGACTTTC. Protein product: CAISDKGQGVNTGANVLTF.